The entry below describes one T cell receptor beta chain. CDR3 size: 14 residues. Trimming shortened V by 8 bases and J by 0 bases, and 11 bases separated the two germline ends. Germline lookup yields CDR1 ENHRY and CDR2 SYGVKD. TCRdb's copy holds only in-frame clones and misses some; the assay was immunoSEQ multiplex PCR. This table holds about 190,000 clones, roughly 82% found once. This specimen comes from a study of blood T cell repertoires in COVID-19. This TCR came from a woman aged 55-69 years with COVID-19, enrolled during active disease. The sample was peripheral blood. The chain joins TRBV10-3 to TRBJ2-1, with D unclear. The CDR3 reads CAISASISYNEQFF. CDR3 nucleotide sequence: TGTGCCATCTCCGCGAGTATCTCCTACAATGAGCAGTTCTTC.